This TCR beta chain is from a study of CD8+ T cells in alopecia areata. Treatment meaning: oral pan-JAK inhibitor, 5-10 mg twice daily. Following extraction, RNA underwent reverse transcription to cDNA, which served as the sequencing template. Generated by immunoSEQ multiplex PCR, the TCRdb table keeps only in-frame clones and is missing some. The sample includes 150,000 to 200,000 clones, roughly three fifths of them seen just once. Worth noting for this clone: The antigen is unknown.

Whole-study results and caveats: Scalp clonality and expanded CD8+ clones among the top 100 showed significant decreases with tofacitinib.

The CDR3 contains 13 residues. V was clipped by 4 bases and J by 4 bases; unmatched bases: 1. Germline CDR1 and CDR2: MGHRA and YSYEKL. The sequencing used CD8+ T cells sorted from blood, collected at week 24, from a patient treated with tofacitinib. J is TRBJ1-1 and V is TRBV4-1; 9 bases agree with TRBD1. The sequence came from a human donor with alopecia areata. In nucleotides, the CDR3 is TGCGCCAGCAGCCGGACAGGGGCCACTGAAGCTTTCTTT. Protein sequence: CASSRTGATEAFF.